This T cell receptor beta chain emerged from a study of OX40 agonist ivuxolimab in advanced cancers. Turning to the study itself: An anti-OX40 (CD134) antibody with agonistic activity, ivuxolimab, was administered to patients. Cohort: approximately 83% men, mean age approximately 64, aged roughly 20 to 79. A history of anti-PD-1, anti-PD-L1 or anti-CTLA-4 therapy was acceptable, and roughly 40% had some.

This clone occurred once. What it recognizes is unknown. General study findings and limits: Nonresponders, in some cases, also had low normalized T-cell clonal expansion.

CDR3 length equals 15 residues. Trimming cost V 2 bases and J 1 base, with 11 bases left between them. CDR1 SGHVS and CDR2 FNYEAQ come from the germline V gene. Measured with immunoSEQ multiplex PCR; TCRdb has only the in-frame clones, and not every one. The sample yields roughly 34,000 clones, approximately 80% seen once. The chain has TRBV7-6 and TRBJ1-1; D perhaps matches TRBD1 (5 bases). This material consisted of CD4+ or CD8+ T cells sorted from blood, taken in a trial of the OX40 agonist ivuxolimab. The TCR comes from an adult with an advanced solid tumor such as melanoma, head and neck, liver or kidney cancer. In DNA form, the CDR3 reads TGTGCCAGCAGCTTATTAACAGGTTGGAACACTGAAGCTTTCTTT. This translates into CASSLLTGWNTEAFF.